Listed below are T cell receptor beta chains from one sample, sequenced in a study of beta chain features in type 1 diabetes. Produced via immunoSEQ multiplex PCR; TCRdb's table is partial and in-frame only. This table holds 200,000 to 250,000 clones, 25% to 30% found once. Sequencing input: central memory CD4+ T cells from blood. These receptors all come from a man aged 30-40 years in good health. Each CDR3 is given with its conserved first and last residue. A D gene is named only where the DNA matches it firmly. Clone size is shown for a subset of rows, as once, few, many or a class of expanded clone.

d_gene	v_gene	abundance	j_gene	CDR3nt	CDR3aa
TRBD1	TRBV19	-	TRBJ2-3	TGTGCCAGTAGTATTGACAGGGGCACAGATACGCAGTATTTT	CASSIDRGTDTQYF
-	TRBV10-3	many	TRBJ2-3	TGTGCCATCAGTGAAGACGCCCTGGCTACGCAGTATTTT	CAISEDALATQYF
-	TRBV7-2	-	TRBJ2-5	TGTGCCAGCAGAGACGAGCGACGCCGGGAGACCCAGTACTTC	CASRDERRRETQYF
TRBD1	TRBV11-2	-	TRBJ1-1	TGTGCCAGCAGCCACCGACAGGGTCGAGGGAACACTGAAGCTTTCTTT	CASSHRQGRGNTEAFF
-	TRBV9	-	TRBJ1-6	TGTGCCAGCAGCGAGACCCCACAAGAGTCTCTCCACTTT	CASSETPQESLHF
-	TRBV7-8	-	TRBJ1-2	TGTGCCAGCAGCTTAGTGGACAGAGGCGGCTACACCTTC	CASSLVDRGGYTF
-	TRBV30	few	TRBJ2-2	TGTGCCTGGCACTTTTTGAGCACCGGGGAGCTGTTTTTT	CAWHFLSTGELFF
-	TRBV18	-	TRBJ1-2	TGTGCCAGCTCACCAGAGGGGGAGAACTATGGCTACACCTTC	CASSPEGENYGYTF
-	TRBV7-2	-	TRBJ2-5	TGTGCCAGCAGCTCAGGTCGCGACCAGTACTTC	CASSSGRDQYF
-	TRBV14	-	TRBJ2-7	TGTGCCAGCAGCCAAGCCAGGGCCCACGAGCAGTACTTC	CASSQARAHEQYF